The 17 T cell receptor beta chains reported below all come from one sample, sequenced in a study of shared clonotypes between healthy human individuals. Assay used: immunoSEQ multiplex PCR; TCRdb lists only in-frame clones, some missing. The data show some 2,500,000 clones, 92% seen once. The specimen sequenced was naive CD4+ T cells from PBMCs. Noted subset: CD45RA+ positively selected. The receptor set was obtained from a young man in good health. Some clones in this sample may be carry-over from other donors' samples.

The chain carries TRBV6-6 and TRBJ2-1; 12 bases agree with TRBD2. The V segment lost 10 bases and the J segment 7 bases; nucleotides outside the gene matches: 8. Germline CDR1 is MNHNY and CDR2 is SVGAGI (reference sequence). The CDR3 extends over 14 amino acids. In DNA form, the CDR3 reads TGTGCCATCTCGACTAGCGGGAGCGGGAATGAGCAGTTCTTC. Amino acids: CAISTSGSGNEQFF.

The chain uses TRBV4-3 and TRBJ2-3; weak D call: TRBD2 (7 bases). Germline-derived CDR1 and CDR2 are LGHNA and YSLEER. V shed 1 base and J shed 5 bases, with 13 bases lying between them. The CDR3 runs to 15 residues. The CDR3 coding sequence is TGCGCCAGCAGCCAAGTTTACAGGGAGGGAGATACGCAGTATTTT. Protein product: CASSQVYREGDTQYF.

To note about this clone: The same CDR3 arises from other DNA sequences in this sample as well. V is TRBV9 and J is TRBJ2-7, with 9 positions matching TRBD2. The V gene end was trimmed by 5 bases and the J gene end by 0 bases; junction bases not matched to a gene: 3. This CDR3 is built from 14 residues. Per germline, CDR1 SGDLS and CDR2 YYNGEE. The CDR3 DNA follows: TGTGCCAGCAGTGCTAGCGGGGCCTCCTACGAGCAGTACTTC. This sequence encodes CASSASGASYEQYF.

The chain combines TRBV19 with TRBJ2-7; 9 bases line up with TRBD1. The CDR3 spans 13 residues. Germline CDR1 and CDR2: LNHDA and SQIVND (reference sequence). V was pared by 7 bases and J by 7 bases, with 8 bases of the junction left unmatched. Here the CDR3 reads CASTYRQGEEQYF. CDR3 bases: TGTGCCAGTACTTACAGACAGGGGGAAGAGCAGTACTTC.

For this clone: The same CDR3 can be traced to other DNA sequences in this sample. V is TRBV19 and J is TRBJ2-3; no reliable D call. In germline, CDR1 is LNHDA, CDR2 SQIVND (reference sequence). The CDR3 totals 13 residues. The germline V and J ends were trimmed by 1 base and 3 bases, with 5 bases remaining between them. CDR3 sequence reads: CASSIVRTDTQYF. In DNA form, the CDR3 reads TGTGCCAGTAGTATAGTTAGAACAGATACGCAGTATTTT.

This clone was seen just once. The genes are TRBV2 and TRBJ1-5, with D possibly being TRBD1 (5 bases). The CDR3 is 14 amino acids. From germline, CDR1 is SNHLY and CDR2 FYNNEI. V lost 8 bases to trimming and J lost 7 bases, with 18 bases between them. Here the CDR3 DNA reads TGTGCCAGCGGGGCGTCGGGGGTAGGGCAGCCCCAGCATTTT. Translation: CASGASGVGQPQHF.

The rearrangement joins TRBV15 to TRBJ2-1; 10 nucleotides line up with TRBD2. CDR3 length: 20 amino acids. Germline V gene data show CDR1 as LNHNV and CDR2 as YYDKDF (reference sequence). V lost 0 bases and J lost 0; bases outside the gene matches: 11. The CDR3 DNA follows: TGTGCCACCAGCAGAGATCGCGGGGGTAGCGGGAGGTACTCCTACAATGAGCAGTTCTTC. It specifies CATSRDRGGSGRYSYNEQFF.

The chain combines TRBV27 with TRBJ1-5; the D gene is possibly TRBD1 (5 bases). CDR3 size: 18 residues. Between the trimmed V and J ends, which lost 2 bases and 6 bases, there was a span of 23 bases. In germline, CDR1 is MNHEY, CDR2 SMNVEV (reference sequence). The CDR3 DNA is TGTGCCAGCAGTTTAGATTCGGCCATCAAGGGGTCAGGTCAGCCCCAGCATTTT. Residues: CASSLDSAIKGSGQPQHF.

This rearrangement joins TRBV4-1 to TRBJ1-6, with 10 bases aligning to TRBD1. The germline V gene has CDR1 MGHRA and CDR2 YSYEKL. J was trimmed by 1 base and V by 4 bases; bases with no gene match: 4. The CDR3 is made up of 17 amino acids. CDR3: CASSPGQGSSYNSPLHF. The CDR3, as DNA: TGCGCCAGCAGCCCGGGACAGGGGTCGTCCTATAATTCACCCCTCCACTTT.

The chain employs TRBV27 and TRBJ2-1, with D possibly TRBD1 on 6 matching bases. The CDR3 length is 15 residues. V lost 6 bases to trimming and J lost 0 bases, with 12 bases between them. CDR1 is MNHEY, CDR2 SMNVEV, per germline (reference sequence). This CDR3 reads CASSRGDVSYNEQFF. CDR3 DNA: TGTGCCAGCAGCAGGGGTGATGTCTCCTACAATGAGCAGTTCTTC.

This sequence joins TRBV7-2 and TRBJ2-3; the D is unclear. CDR3 length: 13 amino acids. The ends were cut back, 6 bases at V and 3 bases at J, with 10 bases in the middle. In germline, CDR1 is SGHTA, CDR2 FQGNSA. CDR3 sequence reads: CASRTSGTDTQYF. In nucleotides, the CDR3 is TGTGCCAGCAGGACCTCCGGGACAGATACGCAGTATTTT.

This clone was seen just once. The V gene is TRBV19, the J gene TRBJ1-4, with no clear D. Trimming removed 9 bases from V and 0 bases from J, with 14 bases in between. The germline CDR1 and CDR2 sequences are LNHDA and SQIVND (reference sequence). This CDR3 region has 15 residues. Written as DNA, the CDR3 is TGTGCCAGCCGTCGGGGAGAGCCAACTAATGAAAAACTGTTTTTT. It yields the protein CASRRGEPTNEKLFF.

CDR3 region: CASSEAGSGWADTQYF. The DNA for the CDR3 is TGTGCCAGCAGCGAGGCAGGGTCTGGGTGGGCAGATACGCAGTATTTT. The chain is built from TRBV7-3 and TRBJ2-3, with D possibly TRBD1 on 5 matching bases. The CDR3 is 16 amino acids. Looked up from germline, CDR1 is SGHTA and CDR2 is FQGTGA. Trimming removed 5 bases from V and 4 bases from J, with 19 bases in between.

The chain recombines TRBV5-4 with TRBJ2-7, with 10 bases lining up with TRBD1. Germline assignment: CDR1 SGHNT and CDR2 YYREEE (reference sequence). The CDR3 is made up of 14 amino acids. The V and J ends lost 4 bases and 5 bases, in that order; junction bases with no gene match: 6. CDR3 sequence (DNA): TGTGCCAGCAGCCGCCGGGACAGGGGCAACGAGCAGTACTTC. It specifies CASSRRDRGNEQYF.

Comment on this clone: The same CDR3 arises from other DNA sequences in this sample as well. The V call is TRBV2, the J call TRBJ2-1, with no clear D. V lost 8 bases and J lost 3, with 5 bases in between. Germline V lookup: CDR1 SNHLY, CDR2 FYNNEI. The length of the CDR3 is 11 residues. The DNA for the CDR3 is TGTGCCAGCCGGAGCTACAATGAGCAGTTCTTC. This encodes CASRSYNEQFF.

The rearrangement joins TRBV14 to TRBJ1-1; 11 nucleotides align to TRBD1. This CDR3 is 15 amino acids long. The germline V gene encodes CDR1 SGHDN and CDR2 FVKESK. J was trimmed by 4 bases and V by 4 bases; bases with no gene match: 5. The CDR3: CASSPRGTGGTEAFF. CDR3 coding DNA: TGTGCCAGCAGCCCCAGAGGGACAGGGGGCACTGAAGCTTTCTTT.

V and J are TRBV5-4 and TRBJ2-7, with D hard to call. Germline lookup yields CDR1 SGHNT and CDR2 YYREEE (reference sequence). V was trimmed by 0 bases and J by 1 base, leaving 11 bases between them. This CDR3 is built from 15 residues. The CDR3 is CASSLAGSRSYEQYF. CDR3 bases: TGTGCCAGCAGCTTGGCCGGTAGCCGGTCCTACGAGCAGTACTTC.